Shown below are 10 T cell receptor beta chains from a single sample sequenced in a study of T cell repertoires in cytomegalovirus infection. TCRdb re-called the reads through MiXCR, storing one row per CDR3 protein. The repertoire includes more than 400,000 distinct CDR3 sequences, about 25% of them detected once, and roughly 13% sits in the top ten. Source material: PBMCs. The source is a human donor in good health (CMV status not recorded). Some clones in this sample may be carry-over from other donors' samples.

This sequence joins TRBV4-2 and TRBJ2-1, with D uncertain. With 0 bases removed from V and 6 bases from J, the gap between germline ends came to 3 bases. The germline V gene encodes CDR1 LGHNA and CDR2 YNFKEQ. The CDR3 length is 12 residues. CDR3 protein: CASSQEFNEQFF. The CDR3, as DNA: TGTGCCAGCAGCCAAGAGTTCAATGAGCAGTTCTTC.

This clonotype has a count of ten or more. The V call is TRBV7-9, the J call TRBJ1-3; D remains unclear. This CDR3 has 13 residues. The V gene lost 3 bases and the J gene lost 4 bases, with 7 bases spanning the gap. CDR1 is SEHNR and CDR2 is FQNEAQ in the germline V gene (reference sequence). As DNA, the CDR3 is TGTGCCAGCAGCTTCCTCCCCGGAAACACCATATATTTT. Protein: CASSFLPGNTIYF. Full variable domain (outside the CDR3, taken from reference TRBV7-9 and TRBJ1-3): DTGVSQNPRHKITKRGQNVTFRCDPISEHNRLYWYRQTLGQGPEFLTYFQNEAQLEKSRLLSDRFSAERPKGSFSTLEIQRTEQGDSAMYLCASSFLPGNTIYFGEGSWLTVV.

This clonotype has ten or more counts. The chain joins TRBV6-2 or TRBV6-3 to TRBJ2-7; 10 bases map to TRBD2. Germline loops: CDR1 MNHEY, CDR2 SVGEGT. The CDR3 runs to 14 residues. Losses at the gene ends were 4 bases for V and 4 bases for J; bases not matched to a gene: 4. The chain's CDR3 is CASSWTSGPYEQYV. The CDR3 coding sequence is TGTGCCAGCAGTTGGACTAGCGGACCTTACGAGCAGTACGTC.

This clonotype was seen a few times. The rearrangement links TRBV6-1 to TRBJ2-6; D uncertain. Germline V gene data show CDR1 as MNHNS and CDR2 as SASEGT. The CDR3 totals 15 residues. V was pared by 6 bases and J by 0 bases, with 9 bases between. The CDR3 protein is CASRSGVSGANVLTF. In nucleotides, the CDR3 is TGTGCCAGCAGGAGTGGAGTCTCTGGGGCCAACGTCCTGACTTTC.

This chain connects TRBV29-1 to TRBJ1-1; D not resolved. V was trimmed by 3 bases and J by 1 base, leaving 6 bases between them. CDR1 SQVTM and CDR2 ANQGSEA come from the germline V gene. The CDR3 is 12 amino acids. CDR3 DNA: TGCAGCGTTGACAGGAGGAACACTGAAGCTTTCTTT. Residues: CSVDRRNTEAFF.

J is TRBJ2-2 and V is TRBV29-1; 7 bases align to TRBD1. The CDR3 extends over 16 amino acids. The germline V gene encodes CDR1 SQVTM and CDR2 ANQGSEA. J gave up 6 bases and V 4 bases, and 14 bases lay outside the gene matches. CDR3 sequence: CSVGTQGVFNAGELFF. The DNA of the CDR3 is TGCAGCGTTGGAACGCAGGGGGTGTTTAATGCCGGGGAGCTGTTTTTT.

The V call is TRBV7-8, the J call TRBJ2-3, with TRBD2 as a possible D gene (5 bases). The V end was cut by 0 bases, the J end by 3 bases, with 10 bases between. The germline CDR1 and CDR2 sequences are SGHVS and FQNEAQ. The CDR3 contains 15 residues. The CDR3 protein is CASSLARRTTDTQYF. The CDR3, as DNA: TGTGCCAGCAGCTTAGCAAGACGGACTACAGATACGCAGTATTTT.

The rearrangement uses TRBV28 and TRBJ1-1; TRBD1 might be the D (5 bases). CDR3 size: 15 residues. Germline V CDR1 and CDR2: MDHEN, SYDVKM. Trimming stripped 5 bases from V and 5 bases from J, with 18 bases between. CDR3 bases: TGTGCCAGCAGTCCCCATGAGGGGAGTGGAACTGAAGCTTTCTTT. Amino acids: CASSPHEGSGTEAFF.

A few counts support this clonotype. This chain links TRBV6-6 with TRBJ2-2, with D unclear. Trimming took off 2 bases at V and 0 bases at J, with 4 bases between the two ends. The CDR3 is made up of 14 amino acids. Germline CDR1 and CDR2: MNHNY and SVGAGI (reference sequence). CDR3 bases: TGTGCCAGCAGTTACCATCCGAACACCGGGGAGCTGTTTTTT. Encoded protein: CASSYHPNTGELFF.

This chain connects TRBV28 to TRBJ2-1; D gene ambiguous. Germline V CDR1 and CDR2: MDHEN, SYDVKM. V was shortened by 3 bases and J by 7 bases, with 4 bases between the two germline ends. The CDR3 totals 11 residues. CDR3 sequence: CASSFQNEQFF. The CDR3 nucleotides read TGTGCCAGCAGTTTTCAAAATGAGCAGTTCTTC.